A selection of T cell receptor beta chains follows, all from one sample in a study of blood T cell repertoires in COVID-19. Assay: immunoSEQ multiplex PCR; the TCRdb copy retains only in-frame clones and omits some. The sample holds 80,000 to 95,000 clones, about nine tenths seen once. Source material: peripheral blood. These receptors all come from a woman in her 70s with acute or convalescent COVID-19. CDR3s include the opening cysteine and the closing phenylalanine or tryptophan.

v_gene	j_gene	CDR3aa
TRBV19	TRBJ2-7	CASSISVSGYEQYF
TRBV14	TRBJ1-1	CASSQSTGLHTEAFF
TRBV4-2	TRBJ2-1	CASSPTSGDNNEQFF
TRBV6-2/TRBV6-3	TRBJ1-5	CASSRLAGDNQPQHF
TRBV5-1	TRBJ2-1	CASSLDVAGGNNEQFF
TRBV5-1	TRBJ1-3	CASSPTTGAYGNTIYF
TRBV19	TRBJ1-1	CASGHRDRGINTEAFF
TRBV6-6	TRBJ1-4	CASRWDIPSEKLFF
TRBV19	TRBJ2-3	CASSMGQGWDTQYF
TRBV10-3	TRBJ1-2	CATHPTANYGYTF
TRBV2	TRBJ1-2	CASSARSGGPGENGYTF
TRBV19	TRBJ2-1	CASMPGTSGGEQFF
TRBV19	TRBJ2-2	CASSMRLASLFF
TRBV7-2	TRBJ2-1	CASSLRLDNEQFF
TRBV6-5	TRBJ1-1	CASSYGWGVEAFF
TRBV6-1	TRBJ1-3	CASSEAFRTGERNTIYF
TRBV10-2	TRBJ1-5	CASSESGGRVQPQHF
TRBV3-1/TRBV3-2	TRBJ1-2	CASSQDRGAYGYTF
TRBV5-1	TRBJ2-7	CASSLQGSGANEQYF
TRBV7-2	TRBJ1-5	CASSLDSSNQPQHF
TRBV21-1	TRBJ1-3	CASCRDRFSSGNTIYF
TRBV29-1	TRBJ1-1	CSVRTGGAVTEAFF
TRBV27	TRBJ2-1	CASSFFPASGGPGQFF
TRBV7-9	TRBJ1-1	CASRDWQGAPEAFF
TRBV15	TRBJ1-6	CATSSLSPWDRNSPLHF
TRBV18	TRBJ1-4	CASSDPGEKLFF
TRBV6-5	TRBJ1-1	CASSYGTGDLGTEAFF
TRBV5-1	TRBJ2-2	CASSFGDRGYTGELFF
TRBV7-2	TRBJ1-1	CASSLRWGGTEAFF
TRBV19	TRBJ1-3	CASSIKLRSGNTIYF
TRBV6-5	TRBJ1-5	CAKGGNQPQHF
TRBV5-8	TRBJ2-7	CASSDSTNSYEQYF
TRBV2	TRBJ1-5	CASSEREGNQPQHF
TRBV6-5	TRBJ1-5	CASSRDDRSNQPQHF
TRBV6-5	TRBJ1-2	CASTPGENGYGYTF
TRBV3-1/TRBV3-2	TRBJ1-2	CASSQGPSTVNGGYTF
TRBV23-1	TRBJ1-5	CASSHRGNQPQHF
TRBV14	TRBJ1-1	CASSQRALLTGGTRAFF
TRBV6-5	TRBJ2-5	CASSYPIGTRETQYF
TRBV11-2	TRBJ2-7	CASSLSTGTYEQYF
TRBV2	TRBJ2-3	CASPLGLAGGPPPDTQYF
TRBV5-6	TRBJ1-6	CASIRTGFTDSPLHF
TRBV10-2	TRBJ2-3	CANTDTQYF
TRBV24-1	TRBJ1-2	CATAPRDRPYGYTF
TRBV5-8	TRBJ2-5	CASSETQLAEYQETQYF